A selection of T cell receptor beta chains follows, all from one sample in a study of T cell responses to AZD1222 COVID-19 vaccine. Using immunoSEQ multiplex PCR, the repertoire was profiled, and TCRdb retains in-frame clones only, with some absent. The sample includes about 130,000 clones, 85% to 95% of them seen just once. The specimen was peripheral blood, collected 28 days after the second AZD1222 dose. The source is an adult who received the AZD1222 COVID-19 vaccine. Both conserved end residues are part of each CDR3. A D gene is named only where the DNA matches it firmly. Only some rows state a clone size, as once, few, many or a class for expanded clones.

D: .; V: TRBV5-1; size: .; J: TRBJ1-2; CDR3: CASRTEPNYGYTF; DNA: TGCGCCAGTCGGACTGAGCCTAACTATGGCTACACCTTC
D: .; V: TRBV11-2; size: .; J: TRBJ1-1; CDR3: CASSPTGLNTEAFF; DNA: TGTGCCAGCAGCCCCACCGGTCTTAACACTGAAGCTTTCTTT
D: .; V: TRBV18; size: .; J: TRBJ1-3; CDR3: CASSPTAASGNTIYF; DNA: TGTGCCAGCTCACCAACTGCGGCCTCTGGAAACACCATATATTTT
D: TRBD1; V: TRBV7-9; size: .; J: TRBJ2-7; CDR3: CASSLALGRGFNEQYF; DNA: TGTGCCAGCAGCTTAGCGCTGGGCAGGGGGTTTAACGAGCAGTACTTC
D: .; V: TRBV25-1; size: .; J: TRBJ1-2; CDR3: CASSDGNRRRTGYTF; DNA: TGTGCCAGCAGTGATGGGAACAGGCGGCGGACAGGCTACACCTTC
D: .; V: TRBV7-3; size: .; J: TRBJ1-5; CDR3: CASSVDLGNQPQHF; DNA: TGTGCCAGCAGCGTTGATCTTGGCAATCAGCCCCAGCATTTT
D: .; V: TRBV6-4; size: .; J: TRBJ1-2; CDR3: CASHEGEDGYTF; DNA: TGTGCCAGCCACGAGGGGGAGGATGGCTACACCTTC
D: .; V: TRBV5-4; size: .; J: TRBJ2-2; CDR3: CASSPGTLSGYTGELFF; DNA: TGTGCCAGCAGCCCAGGCACGCTAAGTGGTTACACCGGGGAGCTGTTTTTT
D: .; V: TRBV28; size: .; J: TRBJ1-2; CDR3: CASSSGEAKGIGYTF; DNA: TGTGCCAGCAGTTCCGGGGAGGCGAAGGGGATAGGCTACACCTTC
D: .; V: TRBV6-5; size: .; J: TRBJ2-7; CDR3: CASSYSGRGYEQYF; DNA: TGTGCCAGCAGTTACTCGGGCAGGGGCTACGAGCAGTACTTC
D: .; V: TRBV5-6; size: .; J: TRBJ1-2; CDR3: CASRHTVGKDRNYGYTF; DNA: TGTGCCAGCAGACACACTGTGGGCAAGGACAGAAACTATGGCTACACCTTC
D: .; V: TRBV4-1; size: .; J: TRBJ2-3; CDR3: CASSQDPFRGGTDTQYF; DNA: TGCGCCAGCAGCCAAGACCCATTCCGCGGGGGCACAGATACGCAGTATTTT
D: .; V: TRBV7-9; size: .; J: TRBJ2-1; CDR3: CASSSSGGLSYNEQFF; DNA: TGTGCCAGCAGCTCATCCGGGGGTCTCTCCTACAATGAGCAGTTCTTC
D: .; V: TRBV14; size: .; J: TRBJ1-2; CDR3: CASSQDYVPALTYGYTF; DNA: TGTGCCAGCAGCCAAGATTACGTACCAGCACTAACGTATGGCTACACCTTC
D: TRBD1; V: TRBV6-6; size: .; J: TRBJ1-1; CDR3: CASSFSGGTEAFF; DNA: TGTGCCAGCAGTTTTTCAGGGGGCACTGAAGCTTTCTTT
D: TRBD1; V: TRBV30; size: .; J: TRBJ1-5; CDR3: CAWSVGQGNQPQHF; DNA: TGTGCCTGGAGTGTTGGACAGGGAAATCAGCCCCAGCATTTT
D: .; V: TRBV30; size: .; J: TRBJ1-6; CDR3: CAWTQSGGTPYNSPLHF; DNA: TGTGCCTGGACCCAATCAGGAGGGACTCCCTATAATTCACCCCTCCACTTT
D: TRBD2; V: TRBV7-2; size: few; J: TRBJ2-1; CDR3: CASSHSGGAYNEQFF; DNA: TGTGCCAGCAGCCATAGCGGGGGGGCATACAATGAGCAGTTCTTC
D: TRBD2; V: TRBV19; size: .; J: TRBJ2-5; CDR3: CASSMGLAGVQETQYF; DNA: TGTGCCAGTAGTATGGGACTAGCGGGGGTCCAAGAGACCCAGTACTTC
D: TRBD2; V: TRBV4-2; size: .; J: TRBJ2-3; CDR3: CASSQEGGGVLDTQYF; DNA: TGTGCCAGCAGCCAAGAGGGCGGGGGGGTTCTTGATACGCAGTATTTT
D: TRBD2; V: TRBV5-4; size: .; J: TRBJ2-7; CDR3: CASSLMGGSYEQYF; DNA: TGTGCCAGCAGCTTAATGGGGGGGTCCTACGAGCAGTACTTC
D: TRBD1; V: TRBV28; size: .; J: TRBJ2-3; CDR3: CASKRQGASDTQYF; DNA: TGTGCCAGCAAACGACAGGGGGCCTCAGATACGCAGTATTTT
D: .; V: TRBV18; size: .; J: TRBJ1-1; CDR3: CASSPTGNTEAFF; DNA: TGTGCCAGCTCACCAACGGGGAACACTGAAGCTTTCTTT
D: TRBD1; V: TRBV27; size: .; J: TRBJ2-2; CDR3: CASSFLPGTGVTGELFF; DNA: TGTGCCAGCAGTTTCCTACCCGGGACAGGGGTGACCGGGGAGCTGTTTTTT
D: .; V: TRBV2; size: once; J: TRBJ2-6; CDR3: CASRLSGANVLTF; DNA: TGTGCCAGCAGGTTATCTGGGGCCAACGTCCTGACTTTC
D: .; V: TRBV7-9; size: .; J: TRBJ1-2; CDR3: CASSSYFYGYTF; DNA: TGTGCCAGCAGCTCATACTTCTATGGCTACACCTTC
D: .; V: TRBV5-1; size: few; J: TRBJ1-6; CDR3: CASQGDGRSPLHF; DNA: TGCGCCAGCCAAGGGGACGGCCGGTCACCCCTCCACTTT
D: .; V: TRBV5-3; size: .; J: TRBJ1-6; CDR3: CARSLDNSYNSPLHF; DNA: TGTGCCAGAAGTTTGGACAACTCCTATAATTCACCCCTCCACTTT
D: .; V: TRBV4-1; size: .; J: TRBJ1-6; CDR3: CASSQETGPRDNSPLHF; DNA: TGCGCCAGCAGCCAAGAAACAGGGCCAAGGGATAATTCACCCCTCCACTTT
D: .; V: TRBV11-2; size: .; J: TRBJ2-5; CDR3: CASSLTKRTETQYF; DNA: TGTGCCAGCAGCTTAACGAAGAGAACAGAGACCCAGTACTTC
D: TRBD1; V: TRBV5-1; size: .; J: TRBJ2-7; CDR3: CASSGQGFNEQYF; DNA: TGCGCCAGCAGCGGACAGGGTTTCAACGAGCAGTACTTC
D: .; V: TRBV2; size: few; J: TRBJ2-7; CDR3: CASSPWGGREQYF; DNA: TGTGCCAGCAGTCCCTGGGGGGGGCGCGAGCAGTACTTC
D: .; V: TRBV4-3; size: .; J: TRBJ1-5; CDR3: CASSQEAGVLNQPQHF; DNA: TGCGCCAGCAGCCAAGAAGCAGGCGTCTTAAATCAGCCCCAGCATTTT
D: .; V: TRBV29-1; size: .; J: TRBJ1-3; CDR3: CSVAVSGNTIYF; DNA: TGCAGCGTTGCGGTTTCTGGAAACACCATATATTTT
D: .; V: TRBV27; size: .; J: TRBJ2-7; CDR3: CASSLGGTSYEQYF; DNA: TGTGCCAGCAGTTTGGGGGGAACTTCCTACGAGCAGTACTTC
D: .; V: TRBV27; size: .; J: TRBJ1-6; CDR3: CASSLFSPTGRSPLHF; DNA: TGTGCCAGCAGTTTATTTTCCCCCACGGGGCGGTCACCCCTCCACTTT
D: .; V: TRBV7-9; size: once; J: TRBJ1-1; CDR3: CASSPDTEAFF; DNA: TGTGCCAGCAGCCCTGACACTGAAGCTTTCTTT
D: .; V: TRBV7-9; size: .; J: TRBJ1-2; CDR3: CASSPPGDSYGYTF; DNA: TGTGCCAGCAGCCCCCCTGGAGATAGCTATGGCTACACCTTC
D: .; V: TRBV5-6; size: .; J: TRBJ2-5; CDR3: CASSWGRRVETQYF; DNA: TGTGCCAGCAGCTGGGGACGGCGGGTCGAGACCCAGTACTTC
D: TRBD1; V: TRBV28; size: .; J: TRBJ1-6; CDR3: CASSFPTGDSVNSPLHF; DNA: TGTGCCAGCAGTTTCCCAACAGGGGACTCCGTGAATTCACCCCTCCACTTT